The rows below give T cell receptor beta chains drawn from one sample of a study of T-cell reconstitution after alpha-beta-depleted transplantation in children. TCRdb called the PCR reads again in MiXCR, with one record for every CDR3 protein. The data contain about 300,000 distinct CDR3 sequences, 9.5% to 13% of them singletons. Sample: PBMCs, taken before TCRalphabeta/CD19-depleted stem cell transplant. The receptors were gathered from a boy less than two years old with acute myeloid leukemia, due to receive a stem cell transplant. Both conserved end residues are part of each CDR3. A D gene is named only where the DNA matches it firmly. The size of a clone is reported for some rows only, either as once, few or many, or as a class for expanded clones.

CDR3 length: 13
J gene: TRBJ2-3
clone size: few
D gene: .
V gene: TRBV7-3
CDR3 protein: CASSDQTSNTQYF
CDR3 DNA: TGTGCCAGCAGCGACCAGACCAGCAATACGCAGTATTTT

CDR3 length: 17
J gene: TRBJ2-7
clone size: many
D gene: TRBD1
V gene: TRBV5-1
CDR3 protein: CASTGRDRELLTYEQYF
CDR3 DNA: TGCGCCAGCACCGGAAGGGACAGGGAACTCCTAACCTACGAGCAGTACTTC

CDR3 length: 11
J gene: TRBJ1-1
clone size: many
D gene: .
V gene: TRBV12-3/TRBV12-4
CDR3 protein: CASSYTDEAFF
CDR3 DNA: TGTGCCAGCAGTTACACAGATGAAGCTTTCTTT

CDR3 length: 16
J gene: TRBJ2-2
clone size: few
D gene: TRBD1
V gene: TRBV24-1
CDR3 protein: CATSDPDRGQSGELFF
CDR3 DNA: TGTGCCACCAGTGACCCTGACAGGGGGCAGAGCGGGGAGCTGTTTTTT

CDR3 length: 17
J gene: TRBJ2-3
clone size: .
D gene: .
V gene: TRBV13
CDR3 protein: CASSLKGVETETDTRYF
CDR3 DNA: TGTGCCAGCAGCTTAAAAGGGGTCGAGACAGAGACAGATACGCGGTATTTT

CDR3 length: 13
J gene: TRBJ2-3
clone size: many
D gene: .
V gene: TRBV6-4
CDR3 protein: CASRGTYTDTQYF
CDR3 DNA: TGTGCCAGCAGGGGGACTTACACAGATACGCAGTATTTT

CDR3 length: 15
J gene: TRBJ2-7
clone size: .
D gene: TRBD1
V gene: TRBV11-2
CDR3 protein: CASSPLRQGIYEQYF
CDR3 DNA: TGTGCCAGCAGCCCCCTTAGACAGGGGATCTACGAGCAGTACTTC

CDR3 length: 14
J gene: TRBJ2-1
clone size: many
D gene: TRBD2
V gene: TRBV12-3/TRBV12-4
CDR3 protein: CASRGNGRANEQFF
CDR3 DNA: TGTGCCAGCAGAGGGAACGGGAGGGCGAATGAGCAGTTCTTC

CDR3 length: 19
J gene: TRBJ2-7
clone size: many
D gene: TRBD2
V gene: TRBV5-1
CDR3 protein: CASSLSGLAGAANRAEQYF
CDR3 DNA: TGCGCCAGCAGCCTCTCCGGACTAGCGGGAGCCGCTAACAGGGCCGAGCAGTACTTC

CDR3 length: 16
J gene: TRBJ2-6
clone size: many
D gene: .
V gene: TRBV7-9
CDR3 protein: CASSLGGWGGANVLTF
CDR3 DNA: TGTGCCAGCAGCTTAGGAGGGTGGGGTGGGGCCAACGTCCTGACTTTC

CDR3 length: 13
J gene: TRBJ2-3
clone size: many
D gene: .
V gene: TRBV7-3
CDR3 protein: CASSARRTDTQYF
CDR3 DNA: TGTGCCAGCAGCGCCCGGCGCACAGATACGCAGTATTTT

CDR3 length: 13
J gene: TRBJ2-2
clone size: many
D gene: .
V gene: TRBV5-1
CDR3 protein: CASSSYAPGELFF
CDR3 DNA: TGCGCCAGCAGCTCGTACGCCCCCGGGGAGCTGTTTTTT

CDR3 length: 14
J gene: TRBJ2-1
clone size: .
D gene: .
V gene: TRBV2
CDR3 protein: CASSSRGGSNEQFF
CDR3 DNA: TGTGCCAGCAGTTCCAGGGGGGGTAGCAATGAGCAGTTCTTC

CDR3 length: 15
J gene: TRBJ1-4
clone size: .
D gene: .
V gene: TRBV3-1
CDR3 protein: CASSPTGTVNEKLFF
CDR3 DNA: TGTGCCAGCAGCCCTACCGGGACCGTGAATGAAAAACTGTTTTTT

CDR3 length: 13
J gene: TRBJ1-1
clone size: many
D gene: .
V gene: TRBV12-3/TRBV12-4
CDR3 protein: CASSFFRMTEAFF
CDR3 DNA: TGTGCCAGCAGTTTTTTTCGGATGACTGAAGCTTTCTTT

CDR3 length: 14
J gene: TRBJ1-2
clone size: .
D gene: .
V gene: TRBV10-3
CDR3 protein: CAISGPGNPYGYTF
CDR3 DNA: TGTGCCATCAGTGGACCAGGGAACCCTTATGGCTACACCTTC

CDR3 length: 14
J gene: TRBJ2-2
clone size: many
D gene: .
V gene: TRBV24-1
CDR3 protein: CATSDFPGTGELFF
CDR3 DNA: TGTGCCACCAGTGACTTCCCCGGGACCGGGGAGCTGTTTTTT

CDR3 length: 13
J gene: TRBJ1-2
clone size: .
D gene: .
V gene: TRBV29-1
CDR3 protein: CSVGSSLDYGYTF
CDR3 DNA: TGCAGCGTTGGCAGCTCCTTAGACTATGGCTACACCTTC

CDR3 length: 13
J gene: TRBJ2-1
clone size: many
D gene: .
V gene: TRBV18
CDR3 protein: CASSPLSVDEQFF
CDR3 DNA: TGTGCCAGCTCACCGTTAAGTGTGGATGAGCAGTTCTTC

CDR3 length: 14
J gene: TRBJ2-3
clone size: many
D gene: .
V gene: TRBV12-3/TRBV12-4
CDR3 protein: CASSIGAGTDTQYF
CDR3 DNA: TGCGCCAGCAGCATCGGGGCCGGCACAGATACGCAGTATTTT